Following are 8 T cell receptor beta chains from one sample sequenced in a study of tumor and adjacent non-tumor tissue in lung cancer. The template was RNA from unsorted bulk tissue. Three rounds of nested PCR, following a modified ARM-PCR protocol, produced the TCRbeta library. In TCRdb, the multiplex PCR reads were re-called with MiXCR into one record per CDR3 protein. The sample contains tens of thousands of distinct CDR3 sequences, around 60% of which appear only once. What was sequenced was lung tumor tissue. The source of these receptors is a man aged 50 to 59 with non-small cell lung cancer.

The chain couples TRBV6-1 to TRBJ2-7; the D call may be TRBD1 or TRBD2 (6 bases each). This CDR3 comprises 14 residues. Germline V lookup: CDR1 MNHNS, CDR2 SASEGT. The V and J ends lost 5 bases and 9 bases respectively, with 20 bases between them. DNA for the CDR3: TGTGCCAGCAGTCGCGGGACATGGGCTCCGGGGCAGTACTTC. As protein: CASSRGTWAPGQYF.

With regard to this clonotype: A much larger clone differs from this one at a single base, so this may be a read error. The chain employs TRBV5-6 and TRBJ2-6; D gene ambiguous. Germline V gene data show CDR1 as SGHDT and CDR2 as YYEEEE. This CDR3 is built from 16 residues. The CDR3 coding sequence is TGTGCCAGCGGCTTGTTGGGCGGCTCTGGGGCCAACGTCCTGACTTTC. Residues: CASGLLGGSGANVLTF.

On this clonotype itself: The junction does not match germline at one end; this may be a read error. The rearrangement links TRBV6-1 to TRBJ1-4; D possibly corresponds to TRBD1 (6 bases). CDR1 is MNHNS and CDR2 is SASEGT in the germline V gene. The CDR3 loop spans 17 amino acids. CDR3 nucleotide sequence: TGTGGCAGCAGCGGCGTTCTATACGGGGGCACAAATGAAAAACTGTTTTTT. Translated: CGSSGVLYGGTNEKLFF.

This clonotype was found a few times. A read error may produce the germline difference seen at one junction end. This rearrangement joins TRBV28 to TRBJ2-7; maybe TRBD1 (6 bases). The germline V gene has CDR1 MDHEN and CDR2 SYDVKM. The CDR3 contains 12 residues. CDR3 residues: CVSSRTEGEQYF. CDR3 DNA: TGTGTCAGCAGTCGGACAGAGGGGGAGCAGTACTTC. Combining the CDR3 with reference TRBV28 and TRBJ2-7 gives the whole variable domain DVKVTQSSRYLVKRTGEKVFLECVQDMDHENMFWYRQDPGLGLRLIYFSYDVKMKEKGDIPEGYSVSREKKERFSLILESASTNQTSMYLCVSSRTEGEQYFGPGTRLTVT.

The chain has TRBV9 and TRBJ2-2, with a weak D call TRBD2 (6 bases). The CDR3 is 16 residues long. The V end was cut by 0 bases, the J end by 5 bases, with 14 bases between. The germline V gene encodes CDR1 SGDLS and CDR2 YYNGEE. The CDR3, as DNA: TGTGCCAGCAGCGTAGACTACGCAGGGAGGACCGGGGAGCTGTTTTTT. Translated, it gives CASSVDYAGRTGELFF.

This clonotype was picked up many times. The chain joins TRBV29-1 to TRBJ2-3; TRBD2 aligns across 10 bases. Trimming took 5 bases from V and 4 from J; bases not matched to a gene: 9. The CDR3 runs 15 residues. Germline V gene lookup returns CDR1 SQVTM and CDR2 ANQGSEA. The CDR3 nucleotides are TGCAGCGTTTGGAGAAGCGGGGGGGCCGCAGATACGCAGTATTTT. Translation: CSVWRSGGAADTQYF.

With respect to this clonotype: Because it lacks the conserved phenylalanine or tryptophan at the end, this CDR3 is likely a read error. CDR3 coding DNA: TGCAGCGTTGAAGCCCAAGGTTACAAGCAGTACTTG. As protein: CSVEAQGYKQYL. The genes are TRBV29-1 and TRBJ2-7; no clear D. V gave up 1 base and J gave up 8 bases, with 12 bases separating them. Germline CDR1 is SQVTM and CDR2 is ANQGSEA. The CDR3 has 12 residues.

In regard to this clonotype: One end of the junction is discordant with germline, which a read error may explain. The CDR3 reads CAISDDSFGYIF. The CDR3 DNA follows: TGTGCCATCAGTGACGACAGTTTCGGCTACATCTTC. The chain carries TRBV10-3 and TRBJ1-2; D perhaps matches TRBD1 (5 bases). The CDR3 runs 12 residues. Germline values: CDR1 ENHRY, CDR2 SYGVKD.